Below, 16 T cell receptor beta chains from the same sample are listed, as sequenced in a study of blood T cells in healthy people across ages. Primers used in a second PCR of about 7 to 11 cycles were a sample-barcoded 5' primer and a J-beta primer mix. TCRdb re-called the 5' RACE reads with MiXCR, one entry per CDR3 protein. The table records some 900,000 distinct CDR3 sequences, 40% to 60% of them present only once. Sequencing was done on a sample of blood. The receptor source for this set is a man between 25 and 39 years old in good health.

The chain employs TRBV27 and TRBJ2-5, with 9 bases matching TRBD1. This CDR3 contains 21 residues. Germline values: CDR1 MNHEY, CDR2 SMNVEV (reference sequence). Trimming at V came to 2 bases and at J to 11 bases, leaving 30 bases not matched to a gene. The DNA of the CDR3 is TGTGCCAGCAGTTTAGACCCCTTTGAAGCAGTTTATGCGGGACAGGGACAAAAGCAGTACTTC. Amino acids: CASSLDPFEAVYAGQGQKQYF.

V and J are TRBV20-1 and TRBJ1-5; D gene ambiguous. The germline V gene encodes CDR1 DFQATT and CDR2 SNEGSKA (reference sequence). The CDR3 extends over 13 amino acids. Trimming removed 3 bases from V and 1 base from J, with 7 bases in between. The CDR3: CSARFLSNQPQHF. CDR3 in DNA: TGCAGTGCTAGGTTCCTCAGCAATCAGCCCCAGCATTTT.

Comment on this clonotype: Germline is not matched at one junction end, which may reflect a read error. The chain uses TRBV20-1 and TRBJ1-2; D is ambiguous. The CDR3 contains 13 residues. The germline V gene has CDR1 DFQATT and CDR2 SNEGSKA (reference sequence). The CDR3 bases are TGCAGTCCTAGGATGCAGAGTAATTATGGCTACACCTTC. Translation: CSPRMQSNYGYTF.

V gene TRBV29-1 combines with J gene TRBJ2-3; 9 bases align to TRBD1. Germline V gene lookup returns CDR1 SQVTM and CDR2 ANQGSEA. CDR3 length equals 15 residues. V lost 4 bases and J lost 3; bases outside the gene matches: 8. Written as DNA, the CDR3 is TGCAGCGTTGGAGGGGGACAGGGTGCGACAGATACGCAGTATTTT. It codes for CSVGGGQGATDTQYF.

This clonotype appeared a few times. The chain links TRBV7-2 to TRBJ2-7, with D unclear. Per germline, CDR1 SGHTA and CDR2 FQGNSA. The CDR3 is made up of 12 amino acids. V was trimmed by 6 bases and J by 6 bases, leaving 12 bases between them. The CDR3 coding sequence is TGTGCCAGCAGAACCGGGCCGTTCGAGCAGTACTTC. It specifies CASRTGPFEQYF. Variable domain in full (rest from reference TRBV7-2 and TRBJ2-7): GAGVSQSPSNKVTEKGKDVELRCDPISGHTALYWYRQSLGQGLEFLIYFQGNSAPDKSGLPSDRFSAERTGGSVSTLTIQRTQQEDSAVYLCASRTGPFEQYFGPGTRLTVT.

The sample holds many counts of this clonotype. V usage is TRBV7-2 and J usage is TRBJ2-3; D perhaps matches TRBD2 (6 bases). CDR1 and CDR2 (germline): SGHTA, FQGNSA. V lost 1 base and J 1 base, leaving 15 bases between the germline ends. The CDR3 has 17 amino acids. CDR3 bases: TGTGCCAGCAGCTTAGGACGGCGGGGTCTCCGCACAGATACGCAGTATTTT. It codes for CASSLGRRGLRTDTQYF.

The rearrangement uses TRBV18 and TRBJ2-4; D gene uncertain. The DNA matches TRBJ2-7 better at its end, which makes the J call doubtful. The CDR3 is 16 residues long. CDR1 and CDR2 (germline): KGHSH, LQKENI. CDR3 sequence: CASSPPSKGQSYEQYF. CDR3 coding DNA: TGTGCCAGCTCACCACCGTCGAAAGGGCAGAGTTACGAGCAGTACTTC.

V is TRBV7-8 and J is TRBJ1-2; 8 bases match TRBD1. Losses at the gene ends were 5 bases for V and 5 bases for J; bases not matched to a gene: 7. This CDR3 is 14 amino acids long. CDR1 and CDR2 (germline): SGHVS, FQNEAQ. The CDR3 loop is CASSAHQGAYGYTF. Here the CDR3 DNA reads TGTGCCAGCAGCGCCCACCAGGGGGCTTATGGCTACACCTTC.

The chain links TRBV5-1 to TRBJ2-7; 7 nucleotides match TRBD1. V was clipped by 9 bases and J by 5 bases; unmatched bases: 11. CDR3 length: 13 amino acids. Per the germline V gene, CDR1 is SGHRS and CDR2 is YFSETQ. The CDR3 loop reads CATSRGSGDEQYF. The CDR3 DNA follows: TGCGCCACATCCAGGGGGAGTGGGGACGAGCAGTACTTC. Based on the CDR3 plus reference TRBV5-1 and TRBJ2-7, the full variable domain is KAGVTQTPRYLIKTRGQQVTLSCSPISGHRSVSWYQQTPGQGLQFLFEYFSETQRNKGNFPGRFSGRQFSNSRSEMNVSTLELGDSALYLCATSRGSGDEQYFGPGTRLTVT.

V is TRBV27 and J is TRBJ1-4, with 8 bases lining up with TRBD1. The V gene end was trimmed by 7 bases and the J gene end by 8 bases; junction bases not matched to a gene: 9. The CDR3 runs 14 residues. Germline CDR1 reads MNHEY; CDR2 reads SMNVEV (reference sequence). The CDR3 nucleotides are TGTGCCAGCAAGACAGGGGATATAGGCGAAAAACTGTTTTTT. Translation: CASKTGDIGEKLFF.

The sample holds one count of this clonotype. The CDR3 DNA reads as TGCGCCAGCAGCCAAGGGGCAGGAGGAAGATCTCCAGAGACCCAGTACTTC. Translated: CASSQGAGGRSPETQYF. This chain uses TRBV4-3 with TRBJ2-5; TRBD2 is a possible D gene (5 bases). Trimming took off 1 base at V and 4 bases at J, with 19 bases between the two ends. The CDR3 length is 17 residues. CDR1 LGHNA and CDR2 YSLEER come from the germline V gene.

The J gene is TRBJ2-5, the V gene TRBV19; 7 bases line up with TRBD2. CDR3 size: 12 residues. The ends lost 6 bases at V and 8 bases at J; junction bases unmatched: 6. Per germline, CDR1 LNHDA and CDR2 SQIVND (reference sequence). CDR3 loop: CASSSGAVTQYF. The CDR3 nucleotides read TGTGCCAGTAGCAGCGGGGCCGTAACCCAGTACTTC.

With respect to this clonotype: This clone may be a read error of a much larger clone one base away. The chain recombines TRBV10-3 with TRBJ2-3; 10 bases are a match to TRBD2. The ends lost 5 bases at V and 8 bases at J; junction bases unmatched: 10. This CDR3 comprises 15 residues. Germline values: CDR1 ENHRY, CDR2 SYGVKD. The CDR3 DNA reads TGTGCCATCAGTTCAGCGGGGGGGCCCGGAGGTACGCAGTATTTT. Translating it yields CAISSAGGPGGTQYF.

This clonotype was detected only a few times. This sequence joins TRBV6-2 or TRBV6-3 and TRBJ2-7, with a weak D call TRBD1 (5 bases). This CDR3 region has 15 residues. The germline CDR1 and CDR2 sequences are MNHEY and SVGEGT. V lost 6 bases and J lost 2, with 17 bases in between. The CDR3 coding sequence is TGTGCCAGCAGCCCAGAGACAGCGAATACCTACGAGCAGTACTTC. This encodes CASSPETANTYEQYF.

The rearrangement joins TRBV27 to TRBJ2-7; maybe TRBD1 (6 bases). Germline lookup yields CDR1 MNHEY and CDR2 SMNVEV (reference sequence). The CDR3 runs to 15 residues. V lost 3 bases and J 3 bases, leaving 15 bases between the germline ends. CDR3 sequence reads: CASSFSRGQHYEQYF. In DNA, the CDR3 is TGTGCCAGCAGTTTCTCCAGGGGACAACACTACGAGCAGTACTTC.

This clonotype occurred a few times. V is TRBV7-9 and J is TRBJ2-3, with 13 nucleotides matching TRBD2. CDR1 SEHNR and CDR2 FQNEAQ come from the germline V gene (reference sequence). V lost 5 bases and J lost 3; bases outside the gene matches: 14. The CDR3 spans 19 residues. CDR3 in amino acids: CASSTAVIGLAGETDTQYF. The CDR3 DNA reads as TGTGCCAGCAGCACCGCGGTTATCGGACTAGCGGGGGAGACAGATACGCAGTATTTT.